These T cell receptor beta chains were read from a single sample in a study of CD8 T cells in ankylosing spondylitis. Each CDR3 protein gets one entry after TCRdb re-called the 5' RACE reads with MiXCR. Of some 400,000 distinct CDR3 sequences listed, approximately 20% are singletons. Sequences were obtained from blood, either unsorted or a sorted T cell fraction (not recorded which). Source of these receptors: a male donor with ankylosing spondylitis. The CDR3 runs from the conserved cysteine through the conserved F or W. A D gene is named only where the DNA matches it firmly. Clone size is not always given. Where it is, it says once, few, many or a class for expanded clones.

V	size	J	D	CDR3	DNA
TRBV6-5	few	TRBJ2-2	.	CASSYSKTYTGELFF	TGTGCCAGCAGTTACTCGAAAACTTACACCGGGGAGCTGTTTTTT
TRBV20-1	many	TRBJ1-2	.	CSAENYGYTF	TGCAGTGCAGAGAACTATGGCTACACCTTC
TRBV7-9	.	TRBJ2-7	.	CASSLDAGTYEQYF	TGTGCCAGCAGCTTAGATGCGGGAACCTACGAGCAGTACTTC
TRBV12-3/TRBV12-4	.	TRBJ2-1	.	CASSLDANPKFF	TGTGCCAGCAGCCTTGACGCCAACCCAAAGTTCTTC
TRBV5-1	.	TRBJ2-3	TRBD2	CASSLALGGRADTQYF	TGCGCCAGCAGCTTGGCCTTAGGCGGGAGAGCAGATACGCAGTATTTT
TRBV12-3/TRBV12-4	.	TRBJ1-1	.	CATDTRDSKAEAFF	TGTGCCACCGATACCCGTGACAGTAAGGCCGAAGCTTTCTTT
TRBV29-1	.	TRBJ2-2	.	CSVEDWGAGELFF	TGCAGCGTTGAAGACTGGGGTGCCGGGGAGCTGTTTTTT
TRBV7-2	.	TRBJ2-5	.	CASSPRGARNIGETQYF	TGTGCCAGCAGCCCGCGCGGGGCGCGTAATATTGGAGAGACCCAGTACTTC
TRBV9	few	TRBJ1-3	.	CASSSQSNSGNTIYF	TGTGCCAGCAGCTCTCAGAGTAACTCTGGAAACACCATATATTTT
TRBV7-9	few	TRBJ2-2	.	CASSLQDPTNTGELFF	TGTGCCAGCAGCCTTCAGGACCCCACGAACACCGGGGAGCTGTTTTTT
TRBV6-6	few	TRBJ2-2	.	CAKQSWELFF	TGTGCCAAGCAAAGTTGGGAGCTGTTTTTT
TRBV5-6	few	TRBJ1-6	.	CASSLKSSSYNSPLHF	TGTGCCAGCAGCTTAAAAAGCAGCTCCTATAATTCACCCCTCCACTTT
TRBV5-6	few	TRBJ2-6	.	CASSQGRTSGANVLTF	TGTGCCAGCAGCCAGGGACGGACCTCTGGGGCCAACGTCCTGACTTTC
TRBV3-1	few	TRBJ2-1	.	CASSQRQEQFF	TGTGCCAGCAGCCAACGGCAGGAGCAGTTCTTC
TRBV5-1	.	TRBJ2-1	.	CASSSSHGYNEQFF	TGCGCCAGCAGCTCATCCCACGGTTACAATGAGCAGTTCTTC
TRBV27	many	TRBJ2-1	.	CASKVVGWGEQFF	TGTGCCAGCAAGGTGGTGGGGTGGGGTGAGCAGTTCTTC
TRBV6-1	few	TRBJ1-5	.	CASSAAGMNQPQHF	TGTGCCAGCAGTGCGGCAGGGATGAATCAGCCCCAGCATTTT
TRBV3-1	.	TRBJ2-7	TRBD2	CASSREGLAYEQYF	TGTGCCAGCAGCCGGGAGGGACTTGCCTACGAGCAGTACTTC
TRBV12-3/TRBV12-4	.	TRBJ1-1	TRBD1	CASGQGAVTEAFF	TGTGCCAGTGGACAGGGGGCCGTCACTGAAGCTTTCTTT
TRBV5-6	.	TRBJ2-7	TRBD2	CASSSGLAGSEQYF	TGTGCCAGCAGCTCGGGACTAGCGGGATCCGAGCAGTACTTC
TRBV9	few	TRBJ2-1	TRBD2	CASSPLGTSLDEQFF	TGTGCCAGCAGCCCTCTAGGGACTAGTCTCGATGAGCAGTTCTTC
TRBV12-3/TRBV12-4	few	TRBJ1-1	TRBD1	CASSYNRGEGTEAFF	TGTGCCAGCAGTTACAACAGGGGCGAGGGCACTGAAGCTTTCTTT
TRBV12-3/TRBV12-4	few	TRBJ2-7	TRBD1	CASSLTGTGDYEQYF	TGTGCCAGCAGCCTGACCGGGACAGGGGATTACGAGCAGTACTTC
TRBV20-1	.	TRBJ1-4	TRBD1	CSARDDRDGEKLFF	TGCAGTGCTAGAGACGACAGGGATGGGGAAAAACTGTTTTTT
TRBV15	.	TRBJ1-5	.	CATSYRADQPQHF	TGTGCCACCAGCTACAGGGCTGATCAGCCCCAGCATTTT
TRBV12-3/TRBV12-4	many	TRBJ2-5	.	CASSVTGRETQYF	TGTGCCAGCAGTGTCACAGGGCGTGAGACCCAGTACTTC
TRBV4-2	few	TRBJ2-5	TRBD2	CASSQEGTSGQGGPQYF	TGTGCCAGCAGCCAAGAAGGGACTAGCGGGCAGGGAGGCCCCCAGTACTTC
TRBV6-5	.	TRBJ2-1	.	CASSLAAAYNEQFF	TGTGCCAGCAGTTTAGCGGCAGCCTACAATGAGCAGTTCTTC
TRBV18	once	TRBJ2-2	TRBD1	CASSPPVGTEHTGELFF	TGTGCCAGCTCACCACCGGTCGGGACAGAGCACACCGGGGAGCTGTTTTTT
TRBV2	few	TRBJ2-7	TRBD1	CASKPGTGINEQYF	TGTGCCAGCAAGCCGGGGACAGGGATCAACGAGCAGTACTTC
TRBV18	.	TRBJ2-7	TRBD2	CASSPEASGSYEQYF	TGTGCCAGCTCACCAGAAGCTAGCGGGAGCTACGAGCAGTACTTC
TRBV25-1	.	TRBJ2-3	.	CASSEGYSDTQYF	TGTGCCAGCAGTGAAGGCTACTCAGATACGCAGTATTTT
TRBV7-8	.	TRBJ1-6	.	CASSHRELGRNSPLHF	TGTGCCAGCAGCCACCGGGAGCTTGGGAGAAATTCACCCCTCCACTTT
TRBV11-2	few	TRBJ1-1	.	CASSLEVLTEAFF	TGTGCCAGCAGCCTTGAAGTTCTGACTGAAGCTTTCTTT
TRBV12-3/TRBV12-4	.	TRBJ2-7	.	CASSFASSEGQYF	TGTGCCAGCAGTTTCGCCTCCTCAGAGGGGCAGTACTTC
TRBV5-1	.	TRBJ2-4	.	CASSLGGARTKNIQYF	TGCGCCAGCAGCTTGGGAGGGGCGAGGACCAAAAACATTCAGTACTTC